What follows is one T cell receptor beta chain and its context. Germline and junction disagree at one end, which may indicate a read error. The sample originates from a study of T cell changes during pregnancy in multiple sclerosis. Method: immunoSEQ multiplex PCR; TCRdb's copy keeps in-frame clones and lacks some. The sample has around 57,000 clones; 92% are singletons. The CDR3 is made up of 13 amino acids. Germline CDR1 reads GTSNPN; CDR2 reads SVGIG (reference sequence). The rearrangement links TRBV30 to TRBJ2-1, with TRBD1 matching 11 bases. This clonotype was obtained from a female donor in good health, enrolled as a control in a pregnancy study. The sequencing here drew on CD4+ T cells from peripheral blood mononuclear cells, taken after pregnancy. The CDR3 region has the DNA TGTGCCTTGAGGCTCTCTACCGGGACAGGGGGACTCTTC. This encodes CALRLSTGTGGLF.